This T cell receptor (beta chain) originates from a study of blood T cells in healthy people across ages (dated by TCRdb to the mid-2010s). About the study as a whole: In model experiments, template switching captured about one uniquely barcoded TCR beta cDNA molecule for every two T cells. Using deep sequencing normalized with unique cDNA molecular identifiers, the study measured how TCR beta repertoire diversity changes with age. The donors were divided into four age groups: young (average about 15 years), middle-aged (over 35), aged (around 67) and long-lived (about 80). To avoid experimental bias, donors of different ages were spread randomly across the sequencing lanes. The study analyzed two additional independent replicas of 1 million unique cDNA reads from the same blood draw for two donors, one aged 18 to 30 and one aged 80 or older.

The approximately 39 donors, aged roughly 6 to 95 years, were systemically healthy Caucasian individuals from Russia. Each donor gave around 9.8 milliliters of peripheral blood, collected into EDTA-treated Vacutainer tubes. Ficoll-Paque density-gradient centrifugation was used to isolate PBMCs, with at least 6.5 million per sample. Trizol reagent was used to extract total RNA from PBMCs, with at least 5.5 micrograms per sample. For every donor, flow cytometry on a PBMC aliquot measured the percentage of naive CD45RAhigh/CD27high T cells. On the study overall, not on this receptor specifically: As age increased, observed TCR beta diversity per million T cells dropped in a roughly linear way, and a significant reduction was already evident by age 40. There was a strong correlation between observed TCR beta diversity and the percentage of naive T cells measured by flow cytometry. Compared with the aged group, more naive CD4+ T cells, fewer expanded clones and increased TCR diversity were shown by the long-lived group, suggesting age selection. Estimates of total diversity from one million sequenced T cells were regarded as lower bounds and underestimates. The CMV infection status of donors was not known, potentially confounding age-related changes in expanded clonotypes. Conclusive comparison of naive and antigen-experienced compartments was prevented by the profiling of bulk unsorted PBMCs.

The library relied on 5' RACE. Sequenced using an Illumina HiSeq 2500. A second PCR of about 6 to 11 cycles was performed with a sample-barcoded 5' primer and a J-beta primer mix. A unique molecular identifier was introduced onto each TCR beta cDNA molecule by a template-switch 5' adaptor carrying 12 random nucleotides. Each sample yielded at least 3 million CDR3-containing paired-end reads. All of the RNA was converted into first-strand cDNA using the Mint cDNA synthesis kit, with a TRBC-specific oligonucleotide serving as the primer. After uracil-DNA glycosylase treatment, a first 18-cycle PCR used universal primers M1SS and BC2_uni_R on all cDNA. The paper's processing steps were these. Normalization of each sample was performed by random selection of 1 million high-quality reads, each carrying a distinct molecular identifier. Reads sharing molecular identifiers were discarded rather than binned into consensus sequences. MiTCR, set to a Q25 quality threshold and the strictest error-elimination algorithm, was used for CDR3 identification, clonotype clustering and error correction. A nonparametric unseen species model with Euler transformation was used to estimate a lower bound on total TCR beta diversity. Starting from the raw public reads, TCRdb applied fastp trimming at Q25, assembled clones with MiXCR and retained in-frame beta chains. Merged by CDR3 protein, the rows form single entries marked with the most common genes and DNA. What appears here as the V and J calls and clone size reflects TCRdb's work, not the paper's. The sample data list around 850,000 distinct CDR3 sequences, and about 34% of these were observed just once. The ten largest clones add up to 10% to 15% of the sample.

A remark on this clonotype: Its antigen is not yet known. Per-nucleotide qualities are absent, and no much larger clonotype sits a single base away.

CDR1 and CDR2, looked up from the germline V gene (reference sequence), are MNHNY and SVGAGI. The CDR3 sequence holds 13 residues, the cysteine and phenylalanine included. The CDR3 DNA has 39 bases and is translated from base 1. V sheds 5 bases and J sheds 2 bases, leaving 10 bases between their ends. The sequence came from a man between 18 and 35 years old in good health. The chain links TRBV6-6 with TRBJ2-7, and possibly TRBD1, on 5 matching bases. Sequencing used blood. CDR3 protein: CASSQSGPYEQYF. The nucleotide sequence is TGTGCCAGCAGTCAATCAGGGCCCTACGAGCAGTACTTC.